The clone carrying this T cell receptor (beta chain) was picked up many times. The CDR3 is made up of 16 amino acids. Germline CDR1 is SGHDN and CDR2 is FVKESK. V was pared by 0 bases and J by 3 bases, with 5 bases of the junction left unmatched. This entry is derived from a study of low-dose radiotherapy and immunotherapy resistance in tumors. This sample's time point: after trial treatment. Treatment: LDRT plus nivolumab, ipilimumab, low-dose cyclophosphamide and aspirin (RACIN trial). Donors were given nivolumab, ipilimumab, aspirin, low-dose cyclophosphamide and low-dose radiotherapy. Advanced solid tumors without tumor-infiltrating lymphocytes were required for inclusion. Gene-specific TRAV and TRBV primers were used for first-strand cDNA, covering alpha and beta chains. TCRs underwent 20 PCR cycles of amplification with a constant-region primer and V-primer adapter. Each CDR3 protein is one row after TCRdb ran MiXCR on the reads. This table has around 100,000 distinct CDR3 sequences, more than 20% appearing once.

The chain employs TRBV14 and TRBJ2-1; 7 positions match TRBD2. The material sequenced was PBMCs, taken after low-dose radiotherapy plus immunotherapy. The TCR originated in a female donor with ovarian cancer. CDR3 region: CASSQEWGRVYNEQFF. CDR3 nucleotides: TGTGCCAGCAGCCAAGAATGGGGGAGGGTCTACAATGAGCAGTTCTTC. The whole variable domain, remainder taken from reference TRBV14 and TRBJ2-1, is EAGVTQFPSHSVIEKGQTVTLRCDPISGHDNLYWYRRVMGKEIKFLLHFVKESKQDESGMPNNRFLAERTGGTYSTLKVQPAELEDSGVYFCASSQEWGRVYNEQFFGPGTRLTVL.